This record looks at one T cell receptor beta chain sequence and its context. Its recognized antigen is unknown. It has no much larger one-base neighbor in the sample; base qualities were not kept. The entry originates in a study of cytomegalovirus exposure and HLA in healthy donors (TCRdb year 2017). Regarding the study in general: According to an earlier analysis of a few hundred of the donors, about 190 million T cells yielded over 90 million unique TCR beta sequences and approximately 280 Gb of sequence data. About 280 gigabases of sequencing data and around 88 million unique TCR sequences made up an early release that covered some 640 HLA-typed donors. Among the roughly 410 genotyped donors, about 85% belonged to the genetic ancestry cluster associated with self-reported Caucasian donors. The aim of the study was to test whether cataloging public T cell receptors could identify signatures of past pathogen exposure. The study used immunosequencing to profile the T cell repertoires of approximately 650 subjects and linked those repertoires to cytomegalovirus serostatus. In addition to the first cohort of around 670 subjects, a separate validation cohort of approximately 130 different subjects was used. To predict cytomegalovirus infection status, the study brought together high-throughput TCR immunosequencing, statistical association of individual TCRs with disease status, and machine learning. A later analysis re-examined previously published TCR beta repertoires from just over 650 donors and added high-resolution HLA genotyping to investigate patterns of TCR occurrence. The later analysis used no new phenotypic data to find candidate immune exposures, relying instead on TCR beta sequences and their occurrence across donors. In an earlier analysis of 500 to 650 of the donors, high-throughput TCR beta sequencing was used to judge whether each TCR beta V gene segment behaved as functional or pseudogenic. Alongside the repertoire data, information on donor age, sex, ethnicity and CMV serostatus was compiled. In a later genetic analysis, genome-wide SNP genotypes for 398 of the 666 donors were used, and that subset was treated as a discovery cohort. Every discovery cohort repertoire had been produced on one sequencing platform. HLA typing included class I and class II loci at four-digit resolution. The number of donors typed differed by locus, with roughly 629-640 for A, B, C, DRB1 and DQB1, around 500 for DQA1, 600 to 610 for DPA1, and some 470 for DPB1. Roughly 5 DR-DQ haplotypes were handled as single units for association and clustering, since linkage in the cohort was strong. Across approximately 400 genotyped donors of the cohort, an average of about 240,000 unique TCR beta nucleotide sequences per donor were sequenced, and 15% to 20% of those sequences were non-productive.

Library prep was done by the immunoSEQ multiplex PCR assay. For the multiplex PCR, a mixture combining 60 forward primers for TCR Vbeta segments and 13 reverse primers for TCR Jbeta segments was used. The CDR3 region of rearranged TCR beta genes was amplified from genomic DNA by a multiplex PCR assay. The amplified TCR beta libraries were sequenced on the Illumina HiSeq System as 87-base-pair reads. The original methods were these. Across the roughly 670 repertoires, a later analysis counted approximately 83 million unique TCR beta chains, around 11 million of which were shared by at least two donors. Raw reads were error-corrected and collapsed into unique sequences by a nearest-neighbor algorithm in which closely related sequences were merged to remove PCR and sequencing errors. CDR3 sequences were aligned to IMGT reference sequences to assign V, D and J gene segments. Each retained sequence needed at least a six-nucleotide match to both a V gene segment and a J gene segment. A rearrangement counted as productive if the CDR3 had no stop codons and remained in frame with V and J, and every other rearrangement counted as non-productive. Following IMGT convention, CDR3 was defined as the stretch from the second conserved V-encoded cysteine up to the conserved J-encoded phenylalanine. Sequences without an unambiguous match to a single V gene segment were excluded from the earlier analysis of approximately 560 of the donors. An earlier analysis of some 500 of the donors classified V segments as functional when productive rearrangements were above 56.7% and as segregating when the standard deviation between donors was above 5%. To diagnose cytomegalovirus status from the catalog of TCR beta chain sequences, a statistical classification framework was built. In a later analysis, TCR nucleotide sequences were compared against IMGT/GENE-DB human TR gene sequences so that V and J genes could be assigned. The TCRdist pipeline was used in a later analysis to assign CDR3 sequences and most-parsimonious VDJ recombination scenarios. In a later analysis, every TCR beta chain was defined by the combination of its CDR3 amino acid sequence and its V-gene family, and reads without a unique V-gene family were dropped. As a way to deal with suspected cross-contamination and a sequencing artifact, a later analysis dropped 450 to 600 nucleotide sequences that were highly shared and had low generation probability. A later analysis calculated a clonal expansion index for each public chain from normalized within-repertoire ranks of inferred template counts. In a later analysis, generation probabilities were computed using a VDJ recombination model fitted to out-of-frame rearrangements, and the results were checked against IGoR. A later analysis scored TCR-TCR, TCR-HLA and TCR-CMV co-occurrence with hypergeometric tests, applying a repertoire-size bias correction to TCR pairs. False discovery rates were estimated in a later analysis by permuting HLA or CMV assignments 20 times. In a later analysis, co-occurring TCRs were grouped using DBSCAN, with TCRdist sequence similarity added in when clustering inside HLA-allele-positive subsets. For co-occurrence clustering, repertoires with fewer than 30,000 or more than 120,000 public chains were excluded, along with a handful of repertoires with anomalous nucleotide sharing. The clones in this table, taken by TCRdb from immuneACCESS, are in-frame only. Not every clone is retained; where verified, under half of the shortfall comes from an unresolved V gene, and the cause of the rest is unknown. D and trimming come from the DNA, and the V and J calls and clone size come from that table. This sample holds about 180,000 clones; 72% were observed only once. Clones ranked in the top ten supply 2% to 3% of the sample.

The cohort comprised fewer than 750 healthy bone marrow donors. All cohort members were sampled while nominally healthy, although unrecorded immune exposures were likely present. CMV serostatus was positive for roughly 290 and negative for about 55% of the roughly 670 cohort members, and was not recorded for this donor. A peripheral blood sample was collected from each donor, and TCR beta sequencing was performed on peripheral blood mononuclear cells. Genomic DNA was extracted from the blood cell samples with the Qiagen DNeasy Blood Extraction Kit. General study outcomes and caveats: An earlier analysis of approximately 500 of the donors showed that most TCR beta V segments appeared in productive rearrangements either about 87% or about 30% of the time, which broadly matched IMGT annotations. Assigning TCR associations to individual alleles was difficult when HLA alleles, especially DR and DQ, strongly co-occurred. In a later analysis, most CMV-associated TCR beta chains were found to appear HLA-restricted, with HLA associations seemingly driven largely by CMV exposure. A few of the identified cytomegalovirus-associated TCR beta chains were confirmed in vitro to be specific for cytomegalovirus antigens. Roughly uniform sequencing depth across donors was assumed in presence/absence analyses, although this assumption may not hold. A later genetic analysis reported fewer N-insertions in productive TCRs among donors in an Asian-associated ancestry cluster than the approximately 670-donor mean. A later analysis found that HLA-associated TCR beta chains were more clonally expanded and had lower generation probabilities than equally common non-associated chains. Linkage disequilibrium might explain the correlated functional status among segregating V segments, but an unknown experimental factor could not be ruled out. Because HLA typing was missing for some donors at each locus, association tests included only the typed subset. The earlier analysis of approximately 540 of the donors excluded 15 to 20 rarely observed V segments, including chromosome 9 orphons, because counts were too low. Cytomegalovirus status was reported to be diagnosed by the classifier with high specificity and sensitivity in both the original and validation cohorts. While some public TCRs were present in many individuals, most TCR sequences turned up only very rarely across donors. Several of the top co-occurrence clusters appeared to be linked to parvovirus B19, influenza, CMV and Epstein-Barr virus, according to a later analysis. A total of about 150 TCR beta chains were listed by the study as associated with cytomegalovirus. Immune exposure information for the cohort was limited to CMV serostatus. In a later analysis, the rate of TCR association differed among HLA loci, with DRB1 alleles having the most associated TCRs and HLA-C alleles having the fewest. It was suggested by the authors that the approach could potentially be generalized to other disease states and immunological phenotypes. In a later genetic analysis, a missense DCLRE1C variant was associated with V-gene and J-gene trimming of TCR beta chains, and the association was replicated in an independent cohort. A cluster of highly shared sequence variants was judged likely to be a technical artifact of the sequencing pipeline. A further reported finding was that TCR beta sequences accurately predicted the HLA-A and HLA-B alleles for most subjects in the first cohort. At a false discovery rate of 0.05, a later analysis linked about 17,000 TCR beta sequences to specific HLA alleles. The cohort was sequenced for TCR beta chains only, and without alpha or paired-chain data the features that could be detected were limited. The 87-base-pair reads could not distinguish some IMGT-functional V segments, including TRBV6-2 and TRBV6-3, so those segments were excluded.

CDR1 and CDR2, looked up from the germline V gene (reference sequence), are SGHNT and YYREEE. From its cysteine to its phenylalanine, the CDR3 spans 16 amino acids. This entry keeps only the CDR3 DNA: 48 bases, framed from base 1. The junction shows trimming of 1 base on V and 0 bases on J, plus 12 bases between the germline ends. Sequencing input: PBMCs. The receptor was isolated from a human donor in good health. The chain was built from TRBV5-4 and TRBJ2-3; the D gene is perhaps TRBD2, on 6 matching bases. The DNA sequence is given as TGTGCCAGCAGCTTGCTGACTAGTACTAGCACAGATACGCAGTATTTT. Its translation is CASSLLTSTSTDTQYF.